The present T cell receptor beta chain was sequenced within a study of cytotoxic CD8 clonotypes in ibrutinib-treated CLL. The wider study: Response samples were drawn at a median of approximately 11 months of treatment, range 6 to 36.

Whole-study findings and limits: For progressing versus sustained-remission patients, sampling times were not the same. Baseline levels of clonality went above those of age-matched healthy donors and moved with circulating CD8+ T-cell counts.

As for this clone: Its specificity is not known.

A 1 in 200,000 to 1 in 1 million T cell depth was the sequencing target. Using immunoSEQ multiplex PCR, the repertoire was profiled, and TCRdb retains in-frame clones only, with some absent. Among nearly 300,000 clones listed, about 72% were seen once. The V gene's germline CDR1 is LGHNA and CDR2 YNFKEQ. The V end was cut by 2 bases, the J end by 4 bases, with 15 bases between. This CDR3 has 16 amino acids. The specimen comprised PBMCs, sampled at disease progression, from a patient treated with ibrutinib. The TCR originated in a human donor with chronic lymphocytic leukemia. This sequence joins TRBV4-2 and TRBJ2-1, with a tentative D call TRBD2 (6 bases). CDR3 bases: TGTGCCAGCAGCCAACTCACACCCGGGACTTACAATGAGCAGTTCTTC. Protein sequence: CASSQLTPGTYNEQFF.